The subject of this entry is one T cell receptor beta chain. These data originate in a study of response to subunit inactivated influenza vaccine. MiXCR, run by TCRdb on the RT-PCR reads, gives a single entry per CDR3 protein. The table lists 150,000 to 200,000 distinct CDR3 sequences, about a tenth of them singletons. This specimen was non-naive T cells sorted from PBMCs, taken 45 days after vaccination. The clonotype was recovered from a man between 50 and 59 years old who received an inactivated influenza vaccine.

CDR3 sequence: CASSLSGSSSYEQYF. In nucleotides, the CDR3 is TGTGCCAGCAGTTTATCCGGGTCCAGCTCCTACGAGCAGTACTTC. This sequence joins TRBV28 and TRBJ2-7; D not resolved. V lost 1 base and J 0 bases, leaving 10 bases between the germline ends. Germline V CDR1 and CDR2: MDHEN, SYDVKM. The CDR3 runs 15 residues. The full variable domain, completed using reference TRBV28 and TRBJ2-7, is DVKVTQSSRYLVKRTGEKVFLECVQDMDHENMFWYRQDPGLGLRLIYFSYDVKMKEKGDIPEGYSVSREKKERFSLILESASTNQTSMYLCASSLSGSSSYEQYFGPGTRLTVT.